These T cell receptor beta chains were read from a single sample in a study of human T cells and chemical hapten exposure. Each CDR3 protein gets one entry after TCRdb re-called the RACE reads with MiXCR. The repertoire holds about 84,000 distinct CDR3 sequences, with more than 9% as singletons. The sequencing here drew on whole blood, taken in connection with sensitization to the hapten diphenylcyclopropenone (DPC). These receptors were obtained from a woman aged 45-60 years with alopecia areata. Some clones in this sample may be carry-over from other donors' samples. The CDR3 runs from the conserved cysteine through the conserved F or W. The D gene is left open where the match is weak. Rows give clone size only sometimes, using once, few, many, or a class for an expanded clone.

-	TRBD1	TRBV19	TRBJ1-2	CATTTGAYGYTF	TGTGCCACTACGACAGGGGCCTATGGCTACACCTTC
-	-	TRBV18	TRBJ1-6	CASSPRDRTPNSPLHF	TGTGCCAGCTCACCAAGGGACCGAACCCCTAATTCACCCCTCCACTTT
-	-	TRBV7-9	TRBJ2-5	CASSRDVETQYF	TGTGCCAGCAGCCGGGACGTGGAGACCCAGTACTTC
few	TRBD1	TRBV9	TRBJ1-4	CASSTPGGTNEKLFF	TGTGCCAGCAGCACCCCAGGGGGAACTAATGAAAAACTGTTTTTT
few	TRBD1	TRBV28	TRBJ1-1	CASSLPGTVLNTEAFF	TGTGCCAGCAGTTTACCTGGGACAGTTTTGAACACTGAAGCTTTCTTT
many	-	TRBV7-2	TRBJ1-1	CASSLFGGAEAFF	TGTGCCAGCAGCTTATTTGGCGGGGCTGAAGCTTTCTTT
-	-	TRBV12-3/TRBV12-4	TRBJ1-5	CASKFGNQPQHF	TGTGCCAGCAAATTTGGTAATCAGCCCCAGCATTTT
few	TRBD2	TRBV6-2/TRBV6-3	TRBJ2-1	CATDSGGSYNEQFF	TGTGCCACTGATAGCGGGGGTTCCTACAATGAGCAGTTCTTC
many	-	TRBV29-1	TRBJ1-2	CSVVSDKGYTF	TGCAGCGTTGTGTCGGACAAAGGCTACACCTTC
few	TRBD2	TRBV6-2/TRBV6-3	TRBJ2-1	CASTPGLAGGGEQFF	TGTGCCAGCACTCCGGGACTAGCGGGAGGTGGTGAGCAGTTCTTC
many	-	TRBV21-1	TRBJ2-7	CASSKTAVGEQYF	TGTGCCAGCAGCAAAACGGCAGTAGGCGAGCAGTACTTC
-	-	TRBV9	TRBJ2-7	CASSVGSETRYGQYF	TGTGCCAGCAGCGTAGGGTCCGAAACAAGGTACGGGCAGTACTTC
-	-	TRBV7-9	TRBJ2-3	CASSSYLTDTQYF	TGTGCCAGCAGCTCATACCTCACAGATACGCAGTATTTT
-	-	TRBV20-1	TRBJ1-1	CSAKLGESTEAFF	TGCAGTGCCAAGTTAGGGGAGAGCACTGAAGCTTTCTTT
-	TRBD2	TRBV6-2/TRBV6-3	TRBJ2-1	CASRWREGGHNEQFF	TGTGCCAGCCGGTGGCGGGAGGGAGGCCACAATGAGCAGTTCTTC
few	TRBD2	TRBV5-1	TRBJ2-2	CASRLAGVTGELFF	TGCGCCAGCAGATTAGCGGGAGTCACCGGGGAGCTGTTTTTT
few	-	TRBV24-1	TRBJ1-1	CATRLTGNTEAFF	TGTGCCACCAGATTAACAGGGAACACTGAAGCTTTCTTT
many	-	TRBV9	TRBJ2-1	CASSVGGPGASYNEQFF	TGTGCCAGCAGCGTAGGTGGCCCGGGGGCCTCCTACAATGAGCAGTTCTTC
few	-	TRBV27	TRBJ1-1	CANRRTVGREAFF	TGTGCCAACAGAAGGACTGTCGGACGAGAAGCTTTCTTT
many	-	TRBV7-9	TRBJ2-2	CASSPRTGSGELFF	TGTGCCAGCAGCCCCCGAACGGGGTCCGGGGAGCTGTTTTTT